These 17 T cell receptor beta chains share one sample of origin, sequenced in a study of shared clonotypes between healthy human individuals. Repertoires were generated with immunoSEQ multiplex PCR, while TCRdb's copy carries only in-frame clones and drops some. This table has about 1.4 million clones, roughly 96% appearing once. The source material was naive CD4+ T cells sorted from blood. Subset given: CD45RA+ positively selected. These receptors were collected from a man between 25 and 39 years old in good health.

The chain couples TRBV28 to TRBJ2-4; TRBD2 aligns across 8 bases. The CDR3 length is 15 residues. Germline V gene lookup returns CDR1 MDHEN and CDR2 SYDVKM. V gave up 7 bases and J gave up 8 bases; unmatched junction bases: 13. The CDR3 DNA follows: TGTGCCAGCACTCAAGCGGGGGACCTAGGGGACATTCAGTACTTC. This codes for CASTQAGDLGDIQYF.

CDR3 bases: TGTGCCAGCGGGACTAGCGGGGTCGACGGGGAGCTGTTTTTT. Translated, it gives CASGTSGVDGELFF. The rearrangement links TRBV7-6 to TRBJ2-2, with TRBD2 matching 13 bases. Germline CDR1 SGHVS, CDR2 FNYEAQ. CDR3 size: 14 residues. With 8 bases clipped from V and 7 bases from J, the junction kept 4 bases outside the gene matches.

Written as DNA, the CDR3 is TGTGCCAGCAGCGGGGGTAGCGGGAGGGCTCACAATGAGCAGTTCTTC. Protein product: CASSGGSGRAHNEQFF. V gene TRBV7-2 combines with J gene TRBJ2-1, with TRBD2 matching 11 bases. With 5 bases clipped from V and 5 bases from J, the junction kept 8 bases outside the gene matches. CDR1 and CDR2 (germline): SGHTA, FQGNSA. This CDR3 comprises 16 residues.

This chain links TRBV29-1 with TRBJ1-4, with 11 bases aligning to TRBD1. The CDR3 has 19 residues. CDR1 SQVTM and CDR2 ANQGSEA come from the germline V gene. Trimming at V came to 5 bases and at J to 11 bases, leaving 25 bases not matched to a gene. The CDR3 loop reads CSVPGSRDRGNRQGTKLFF. In DNA form, the CDR3 reads TGCAGCGTTCCAGGATCCCGGGACAGGGGGAACAGGCAAGGCACGAAACTGTTTTTT.

The count of this clone is one. This same CDR3 is encoded by further DNA sequences in the sample. The CDR3 loop is CASSPRGTGSYEQYF. CDR3 nucleotides: TGTGCCAGCAGTCCAAGGGGGACAGGCTCCTACGAGCAGTACTTC. The chain carries TRBV27 and TRBJ2-7, with 8 bases lining up with TRBD1. Germline V gene sequence: CDR1 MNHEY, CDR2 SMNVEV (reference sequence). The CDR3 totals 15 residues. Germline trimming cut 5 bases from V and 0 bases from J; bases unmatched to any gene: 6.

V usage is TRBV7-2 and J usage is TRBJ2-7; 8 bases are a match to TRBD2. Per the germline V gene, CDR1 is SGHTA and CDR2 is FQGNSA. CDR3 size: 14 residues. Trimming at V came to 3 bases and at J to 6 bases, leaving 7 bases not matched to a gene. CDR3 sequence (DNA): TGTGCCAGCAGCTTCCCCGGACTAGCATCCGAGCAGTACTTC. Translating gives CASSFPGLASEQYF.

This clone was counted a single time. The chain links TRBV28 to TRBJ2-7, with D possibly TRBD2 on 5 matching bases. V lost 3 bases, J lost 2 bases, and 14 bases lay in between. This CDR3 comprises 15 residues. Germline V lookup: CDR1 MDHEN, CDR2 SYDVKM. This CDR3 is CASSLRERGPYEQYF. DNA for the CDR3: TGTGCCAGCAGTTTGAGGGAGAGAGGGCCCTACGAGCAGTACTTC. Looking up the rest from reference TRBV28 and TRBJ2-7 gives the full variable domain: DVKVTQSSRYLVKRTGEKVFLECVQDMDHENMFWYRQDPGLGLRLIYFSYDVKMKEKGDIPEGYSVSREKKERFSLILESASTNQTSMYLCASSLRERGPYEQYFGPGTRLTVT.

The chain employs TRBV6-1 and TRBJ2-7; D possibly uses TRBD1 or TRBD2 (5 bases each). Germline V gene data show CDR1 as MNHNS and CDR2 as SASEGT. The CDR3 contains 15 residues. V was cut by 7 bases and J by 0 bases, with 16 bases left in between. CDR3 protein: CASKARDGPSYEQYF. The CDR3 DNA reads TGTGCCAGCAAAGCTCGGGACGGACCCTCCTACGAGCAGTACTTC.

The chain has TRBV11-3 and TRBJ2-5, with TRBD1 matching over 7 bases. J gave up 3 bases and V 1 base, and 2 bases lay outside the gene matches. The germline gives CDR1 SGHNT, CDR2 YENEEA. The CDR3 runs 14 residues. This CDR3 is CASSLGGTEETQYF. The CDR3 nucleotides read TGTGCCAGCAGCTTAGGTGGGACAGAAGAGACCCAGTACTTC.

As regards this clone: A read error may account for a junction end that differs from germline. Other nucleotide sequences from this sample produce the same CDR3. The CDR3 coding sequence is TGTGCCAGCAGCTTAGAGGGGGCTGGAACTGAGGCTTTCTTT. Translation: CASSLEGAGTEAFF. The chain joins TRBV7-2 to TRBJ1-1; 7 bases line up with TRBD1. CDR3 size: 14 residues. Germline assignment: CDR1 SGHTA and CDR2 FQGNSA.

The chain carries TRBV28 and TRBJ1-2, with D perhaps TRBD1 (6 bases). In germline, CDR1 is MDHEN, CDR2 SYDVKM. The germline V and J ends were trimmed by 8 bases and 8 bases, with 15 bases remaining between them. This CDR3 has 12 residues. CDR3 region: CASEGGYFGYTF. In DNA form, the CDR3 reads TGTGCCAGCGAGGGGGGCTATTTCGGCTACACCTTC.

V and J are TRBV2 and TRBJ1-1, with a tentative D call TRBD1 (6 bases). Germline lookup yields CDR1 SNHLY and CDR2 FYNNEI. The CDR3 runs 13 residues. Trimming took off 6 bases at V and 1 base at J, with 9 bases between the two ends. Written as DNA, the CDR3 is TGTGCCAGCAGAATCAGGGGGAACACTGAAGCTTTCTTT. It translates to CASRIRGNTEAFF.

The chain links TRBV6-1 to TRBJ2-3; 7 nucleotides agree with TRBD1. Trimming removed 4 bases from V and 1 base from J; junction bases left unmatched: 5. Germline CDR1 MNHNS, CDR2 SASEGT. The CDR3 extends over 15 amino acids. CDR3 nucleotides: TGTGCCAGCAGTGCGCTTGGACAGGGCACAGATACGCAGTATTTT. It specifies CASSALGQGTDTQYF.

The V gene is TRBV15, the J gene TRBJ1-4; D possibly corresponds to TRBD1 (6 bases). Looked up from germline, CDR1 is LNHNV and CDR2 is YYDKDF (reference sequence). CDR3 length equals 15 residues. V lost 0 bases and J lost 8, with 13 bases in between. The CDR3 DNA reads TGTGCCACCAGCAGAGATCAACAGGGTGAAGAAAAACTGTTTTTT. It codes for CATSRDQQGEEKLFF. Using reference TRBV15 and TRBJ1-4 for the parts outside the CDR3, the full variable domain is DAMVIQNPRYQVTQFGKPVTLSCSQTLNHNVMYWYQQKSSQAPKLLFHYYDKDFNNEADTPDNFQSRRPNTSFCFLDIRSPGLGDTAMYLCATSRDQQGEEKLFFGSGTQLSVL.

With regard to this clone: The sample has other DNA sequences that encode this CDR3 too. The CDR3 nucleotides are TGTGCCAGCTCACCAACCGGGGGCTCCTACGAGCAGTACTTC. It encodes CASSPTGGSYEQYF. The chain combines TRBV18 with TRBJ2-7; tentative D call: TRBD2 (6 bases). Looked up from germline, CDR1 is KGHSH and CDR2 is LQKENI. The V gene lost 2 bases and the J gene lost 0 bases, with 8 bases spanning the gap. The CDR3 runs to 14 residues. The entire variable domain, with the rest obtained from reference TRBV18 and TRBJ2-7, is as follows: NAGVMQNPRHLVRRRGQEARLRCSPMKGHSHVYWYRQLPEEGLKFMVYLQKENIIDESGMPKERFSAEFPKEGPSILRIQQVVRGDSAAYFCASSPTGGSYEQYFGPGTRLTVT.

The count of this clone is one. This chain links TRBV11-3 with TRBJ2-6, with TRBD1 matching over 8 bases. Looked up from germline, CDR1 is SGHNT and CDR2 is YENEEA. J was trimmed by 0 bases and V by 6 bases; bases with no gene match: 4. This CDR3 is built from 16 residues. CDR3 protein: CASSGQGPSGANVLTF. The CDR3 bases are TGTGCCAGCAGTGGACAGGGTCCCTCTGGGGCCAACGTCCTGACTTTC.

CDR3: CASSSQGGTYYEQYF. The CDR3 coding sequence is TGTGCCAGCAGCTCGCAGGGGGGGACTTACTACGAGCAGTACTTC. The rearrangement links TRBV5-5 to TRBJ2-7; D is possibly TRBD1 or TRBD2 (7 bases each). The CDR3 spans 15 residues. From germline, CDR1 is SGHKS and CDR2 YYEKEE (reference sequence). Trimming pared 3 bases from V and 3 bases from J, leaving 16 bases between.